This T cell receptor beta chain was identified in a study of T-cell reconstitution after alpha-beta-depleted transplantation in children. Study-wide results and limits: At around two months after transplant, the alpha-beta T cells were reportedly derived from several hundred expanded clones that came from non-depleted graft cells. Surviving thymic progenitors and recipient T cells were the source of high TCRbeta diversity at day 60 in some patients. Counts and diversity of T cells one year after transplant came mostly from newly produced T cells.

Between the trimmed V and J ends, which lost 0 bases and 5 bases, there was a span of 17 bases. Germline V gene data show CDR1 as SGHAT and CDR2 as FQNNGV. The CDR3 is 17 residues long. Researchers prepared the TCRbeta library using unique molecular identifiers, the study reports. TCRdb ran MiXCR on the PCR reads and lists one entry per CDR3 protein. The sample lists a few hundred thousand distinct CDR3 sequences, 10% to 15% occurring once. This clonotype was found a few times. Its antigen is currently unknown. The chain has TRBV11-2 and TRBJ1-5; maybe TRBD1 (5 bases). The sequenced sample was PBMCs, mostly from graft donor cells, obtained 360 days after TCRalphabeta/CD19-depleted stem cell transplant. The clonotype was recovered from a male patient aged 5 to 17 who had a stem cell transplant for acute myeloid leukemia, so the T cells may come from the graft donor. The CDR3 DNA follows: TGTGCCAGCAGCTTAGATCCGTCTTGGGGGAACTATCAGCCCCAGCATTTT. Its translation is CASSLDPSWGNYQPQHF.